The T cell receptor beta chain described here comes from a study of T cells after yellow fever vaccination. Study-wide context: Preparation of fractions with low cell numbers was performed using SMART-Seq v4 Ultra Low Input.

TCRdb re-called the 5' RACE reads through MiXCR, storing one row per CDR3 protein. The data contain some 30,000 distinct CDR3 sequences, approximately 4.4% of them seen just once; the ten biggest clones take up less than 55%. The CDR3 consists of 16 residues. Trimming took off 4 bases at V and 2 bases at J, with 15 bases between the two ends. Germline V gene sequence: CDR1 MNHEY, CDR2 SMNVEV (reference sequence). This TCR derives from a man younger than 45 who received the YFV17D yellow fever vaccine. The chain couples TRBV27 to TRBJ2-1; a possible D gene is TRBD2 (5 bases). The sample here was CD8+ T cells sorted from PBMCs, taken 5 days after the yellow fever booster vaccination. For the CDR3, the DNA is TGTGCCAGCAGTTCTAGCCCTAGTGGGCCCTACAATGAGCAGTTCTTC. Translating it yields CASSSSPSGPYNEQFF.